The next 13 T cell receptor beta chains were all read from a single sample in a study of blood T cell repertoires in COVID-19. Method: immunoSEQ multiplex PCR; TCRdb's copy keeps in-frame clones and lacks some. The sample holds some 100,000 clones, roughly four fifths seen once. Material: peripheral blood. The receptors here all came from a man over 45 with active or convalescent COVID-19.

Written as DNA, the CDR3 is TGTGCCAGCAGCTTGGGATGGGAGGGTGAAGCTTTCTTT. Its protein product is CASSLGWEGEAFF. V is TRBV5-8 and J is TRBJ1-1; D is unclear. The CDR3 runs to 13 residues. Germline V lookup: CDR1 SGHTS, CDR2 YDEGEE. The ends were cut back, 0 bases at V and 7 bases at J, with 10 bases in the middle.

V and J are TRBV29-1 and TRBJ1-4, with D possibly being TRBD1 (6 bases). V shed 6 bases and J shed 0 bases, with 11 bases lying between them. Per germline, CDR1 SQVTM and CDR2 ANQGSEA. The CDR3 spans 14 residues. The CDR3 nucleotides read TGCAGCGTGGATACAGGGTCAACTAATGAAAAACTGTTTTTT. Its translation is CSVDTGSTNEKLFF.

The chain couples TRBV19 to TRBJ1-5; 7 bases are a match to TRBD1. The length of the CDR3 is 14 residues. J gave up 3 bases and V 5 bases, and 4 bases lay outside the gene matches. Germline V gene sequence: CDR1 LNHDA, CDR2 SQIVND (reference sequence). The CDR3 spells CASSPTGSNQPQHF. The DNA for the CDR3 is TGTGCCAGTAGTCCGACAGGGTCCAATCAGCCCCAGCATTTT.

This clone has only one observation. The V and J genes are TRBV18 and TRBJ2-5, with D possibly being TRBD2 (6 bases). The CDR3 extends over 13 amino acids. The V gene lost 1 base and the J gene lost 3 bases, with 6 bases spanning the gap. Germline V gene data show CDR1 as KGHSH and CDR2 as LQKENI. CDR3 sequence: CASSPQREETQYF. The CDR3 bases are TGTGCCAGCTCACCACAGCGGGAAGAGACCCAGTACTTC.

The chain joins TRBV15 to TRBJ1-2; D is unresolved. CDR1 and CDR2 (germline): LNHNV, YYDKDF (reference sequence). The CDR3 extends over 12 amino acids. Trimming removed 4 bases at V and 8 bases at J, with 11 bases between. The CDR3: CATSTSGRGYTF. The DNA of the CDR3 is TGTGCCACCAGCACGAGCGGCAGGGGCTACACCTTC.

This sequence joins TRBV28 and TRBJ1-5, with a weak D call TRBD1 (5 bases). The CDR3 has 14 residues. Deletions cut 7 bases from V and 3 bases from J, with 13 bases between. Germline assignment: CDR1 MDHEN and CDR2 SYDVKM. In DNA form, the CDR3 reads TGTGCCAGCAATTCCCCAGGGCTCAATCAGCCCCAGCATTTT. Residues: CASNSPGLNQPQHF.

Comment on this clone: Other DNA variants within this sample encode the same CDR3. V gene TRBV7-9 combines with J gene TRBJ2-7; 8 bases align to TRBD2. This CDR3 is built from 13 residues. The junction had 2 bases not matched to a gene; V was cut back by 1 base and J by 6 bases. Germline V gene data show CDR1 as SEHNR and CDR2 as FQNEAQ (reference sequence). The CDR3 here is CASSLGRGGEQYF. CDR3 nucleotides: TGTGCCAGCAGCTTAGGACGGGGGGGCGAGCAGTACTTC.

The rearrangement joins TRBV27 to TRBJ2-7; D possibly corresponds to TRBD2 (7 bases). Germline CDR1 MNHEY, CDR2 SMNVEV (reference sequence). CDR3 length: 16 amino acids. V lost 7 bases, J lost 8 bases, and 27 bases lay in between. CDR3 sequence reads: CASTIYRGGQVTQQYV. The CDR3 DNA reads as TGTGCCAGCACCATTTATAGGGGGGGGCAGGTTACGCAGCAGTACGTC.

The chain has TRBV3-1 (or the pseudogene TRBV3-2) and TRBJ2-6; D uncertain. The germline V gene has CDR1 LGHDT and CDR2 YNNKEL (reference sequence). The CDR3 sequence is 15 residues long. V gave up 0 bases and J gave up 0 bases, with 3 bases separating them. The CDR3 nucleotides are TGTGCCAGCAGCCAAGACAACTCTGGGGCCAACGTCCTGACTTTC. This codes for CASSQDNSGANVLTF.

The chain links TRBV7-9 to TRBJ2-3; TRBD2 matches 9 bases. In germline, CDR1 is SEHNR, CDR2 FQNEAQ (reference sequence). This CDR3 has 16 residues. J lost 0 bases, V lost 4 bases, and 5 bases had no gene match. CDR3 amino acids: CASSSHSGGSTDTQYF. CDR3 coding DNA: TGTGCCAGCAGCTCCCATAGCGGGGGTAGCACAGATACGCAGTATTTT.

V gene TRBV12-3 or TRBV12-4 combines with J gene TRBJ1-1; TRBD1 is a possible D gene (6 bases). V was trimmed by 8 bases and J by 6 bases, leaving 16 bases between them. The CDR3 consists of 13 residues. The DNA of the CDR3 is TGTGCCAGCGGCAACACAGGGTCCGCTGAAGCTTTCTTT. This gives the protein CASGNTGSAEAFF.

V and J are TRBV9 and TRBJ1-1, with TRBD1 identical over 11 bases. Germline V gene lookup returns CDR1 SGDLS and CDR2 YYNGEE. There are 17 residues in the CDR3. The V and J ends lost 4 bases and 1 base, in that order; junction bases with no gene match: 9. CDR3 in DNA: TGTGCCAGCAGCTTATGGACAGGGGGCAGGGGGAACACTGAAGCTTTCTTT. The encoded protein is CASSLWTGGRGNTEAFF. The variable domain in full, with the rest retrieved from reference TRBV9 and TRBJ1-1, is DSGVTQTPKHLITATGQRVTLRCSPRSGDLSVYWYQQSLDQGLQFLIQYYNGEERAKGNILERFSAQQFPDLHSELNLSSLELGDSALYFCASSLWTGGRGNTEAFFGQGTRLTVV.

The count of this clone is one. The genes are TRBV7-8 and TRBJ1-5, with a tentative D call TRBD1 (6 bases). In germline, CDR1 is SGHVS, CDR2 FQNEAQ. There are 16 residues in the CDR3. Deletions cut 4 bases from V and 1 base from J, with 14 bases between. For the CDR3, the DNA is TGTGCCAGCAGCTCATCAGGGGTTGACAGCAATCAGCCCCAGCATTTT. It codes for CASSSSGVDSNQPQHF.